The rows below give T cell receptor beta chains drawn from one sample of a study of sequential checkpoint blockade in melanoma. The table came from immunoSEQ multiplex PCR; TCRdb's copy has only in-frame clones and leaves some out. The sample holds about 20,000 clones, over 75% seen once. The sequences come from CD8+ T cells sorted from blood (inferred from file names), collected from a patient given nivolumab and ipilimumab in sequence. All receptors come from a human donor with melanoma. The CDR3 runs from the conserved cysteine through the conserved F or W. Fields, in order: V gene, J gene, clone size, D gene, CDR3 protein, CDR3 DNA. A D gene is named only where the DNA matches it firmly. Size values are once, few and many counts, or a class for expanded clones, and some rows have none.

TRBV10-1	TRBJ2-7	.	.	CASSDLASEQYF	TGCGCCAGCAGTGATTTAGCGTCCGAGCAGTACTTC
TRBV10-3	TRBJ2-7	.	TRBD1	CAISDPGGTGYEQYF	TGTGCCATCAGTGACCCAGGGGGTACAGGGTACGAGCAGTACTTC
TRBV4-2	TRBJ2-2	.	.	CASSFLFPNTGELFF	TGTGCCAGCAGCTTTCTCTTCCCGAACACCGGGGAGCTGTTTTTT
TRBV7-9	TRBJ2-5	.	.	CASRYDSQETQYF	TGTGCCAGCAGATATGACAGCCAAGAGACCCAGTACTTC
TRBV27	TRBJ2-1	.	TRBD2	CASRRLAGTYNEQFF	TGTGCCAGCAGGAGACTAGCGGGGACCTACAATGAGCAGTTCTTC
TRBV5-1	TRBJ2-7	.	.	CAIQGSPYEQYF	TGCGCCATCCAGGGTAGTCCCTACGAGCAGTACTTC
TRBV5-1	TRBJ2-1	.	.	CASSADSYNEQFF	TGCGCCAGCAGCGCTGACAGCTACAATGAGCAGTTCTTC
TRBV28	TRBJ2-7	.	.	CASNSGGLDYEQYF	TGTGCCAGCAACTCCGGGGGACTCGACTACGAGCAGTACTTC
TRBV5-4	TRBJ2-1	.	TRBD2	CASSTGLAGLYNEQFF	TGTGCCAGCAGCACAGGACTAGCGGGGCTTTACAATGAGCAGTTCTTC
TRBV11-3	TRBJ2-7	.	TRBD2	CASSPQRGPRGEQYF	TGTGCCAGCAGCCCACAGCGGGGGCCTAGGGGAGAGCAGTACTTC
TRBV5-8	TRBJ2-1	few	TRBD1	CASSPPSWDRVNNEQFF	TGTGCCAGCAGCCCCCCCTCCTGGGACAGGGTGAACAATGAGCAGTTCTTC
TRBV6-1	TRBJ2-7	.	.	CASSGRGASYEQYF	TGTGCCAGCAGCGGTCGGGGGGCATCCTACGAGCAGTACTTC
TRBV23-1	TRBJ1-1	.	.	CASGHRVLNTEAFF	TGCGCCAGCGGACACAGGGTCTTGAACACTGAAGCTTTCTTT
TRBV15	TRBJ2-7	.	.	CATSRLPRGGGDEQYF	TGTGCCACCAGCAGACTACCACGAGGAGGGGGCGACGAGCAGTACTTC
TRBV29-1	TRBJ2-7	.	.	CSVEGGQGSYEQYF	TGCAGCGTTGAAGGGGGGCAGGGATCCTACGAGCAGTACTTC
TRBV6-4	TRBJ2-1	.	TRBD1	CASSDSGTGGFNEQFF	TGTGCCAGCAGTGACTCGGGGACAGGGGGCTTCAATGAGCAGTTCTTC
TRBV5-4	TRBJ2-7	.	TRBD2	CASSLGAGGLEQYF	TGTGCCAGCAGCTTGGGAGCGGGAGGGCTCGAGCAGTACTTC